This is a list of T cell receptor beta chains from one sample in a study of T cell responses to AZD1222 COVID-19 vaccine. The table came from immunoSEQ multiplex PCR; TCRdb's copy has only in-frame clones and leaves some out. This sample has approximately 180,000 clones; over 85% occur once, and the top ten carry less than 3%. Sequences were derived from peripheral blood, sampled on day 0 of AZD1222 vaccination. Receptor source: an adult in good health. The CDR3 runs from the conserved cysteine through the conserved F or W. The order of the fields is D gene, V gene, clone size, J gene, CDR3 protein, CDR3 DNA. D genes are given only for firm matches. Not all rows give a size; the values are once, few, many and, for expanded clones, a class.

>TRBD1|TRBV10-3|NA|TRBJ2-1
CAITGQGGYNEQFF
TGTGCCATCACTGGACAGGGGGGCTACAATGAGCAGTTCTTC
>TRBD1|TRBV3-1/TRBV3-2|once|TRBJ1-2
CASSPTYRDRVSGYTF
TGTGCCAGCAGCCCCACTTACCGGGACAGGGTTTCGGGCTACACCTTC
>NA|TRBV19|NA|TRBJ1-1
CATSKGTEAFF
TGTGCCACCTCAAAAGGGACTGAAGCTTTCTTT
>TRBD2|TRBV4-1|NA|TRBJ2-7
CASSQELAGYYEQYF
TGCGCCAGCAGCCAAGAACTAGCGGGATACTACGAGCAGTACTTC
>NA|TRBV5-4|once|TRBJ1-2
CASREGDYGYTF
TGTGCCAGCAGGGAAGGTGACTATGGCTACACCTTC
>NA|TRBV10-3|few|TRBJ1-1
CAISESNTFSMNTEAFF
TGTGCCATCAGTGAGTCGAATACGTTCTCGATGAACACTGAAGCTTTCTTT
>TRBD2|TRBV5-1|NA|TRBJ2-7
CASSLTSALIDEQYF
TGCGCCAGCAGCCTTACTAGCGCCCTAATCGACGAGCAGTACTTC
>NA|TRBV6-5|NA|TRBJ1-6
CASSPQRDSPLHF
TGTGCCAGCAGCCCCCAACGGGATTCACCCCTCCACTTT
>TRBD1|TRBV20-1|NA|TRBJ1-1
CSLDRATEAFF
TGCAGTTTGGACAGGGCCACTGAAGCTTTCTTT
>NA|TRBV12-3/TRBV12-4|NA|TRBJ1-2
CASGDYGYTF
TGTGCTAGCGGAGACTATGGCTACACCTTC
>NA|TRBV5-6|NA|TRBJ2-1
CASSLSGRARNEQFF
TGTGCCAGCAGCTTGTCGGGGCGGGCCCGCAATGAGCAGTTCTTC
>NA|TRBV2|NA|TRBJ1-5
CASTLGPGQPQHF
TGTGCCAGCACCCTGGGGCCGGGGCAGCCCCAGCATTTT
>NA|TRBV5-1|NA|TRBJ1-2
CASSYSQGYGYTF
TGCGCCAGCAGCTACTCTCAGGGTTATGGCTACACCTTC
>NA|TRBV6-5|NA|TRBJ2-1
CASSIPGSRQFF
TGTGCCAGCAGTATACCAGGGAGCCGGCAGTTCTTC
>NA|TRBV5-6|few|TRBJ1-1
CASSLGTSPEAFF
TGTGCCAGCAGCTTGGGGACGTCACCTGAAGCTTTCTTT
>NA|TRBV13|NA|TRBJ2-3
CASSLEGGIGDTQYF
TGTGCCAGCAGCTTAGAAGGGGGAATAGGGGATACGCAGTATTTT
>TRBD1|TRBV5-4|NA|TRBJ1-4
CASSFQGGTEKLFF
TGTGCCAGCAGCTTCCAGGGGGGAACGGAAAAACTGTTTTTT
>TRBD1|TRBV5-1|NA|TRBJ2-7
CASSLILGQGTYEQYF
TGCGCCAGCAGCTTGATCCTAGGACAGGGGACCTACGAGCAGTACTTC
>TRBD1|TRBV11-2|NA|TRBJ1-2
CASSLDVAGTEDYGYTF
TGTGCCAGCAGCTTAGATGTCGCCGGGACAGAAGATTATGGCTACACCTTC
>NA|TRBV2|NA|TRBJ1-5
CASRPTRDNQPQHF
TGTGCCAGCAGGCCGACGCGGGACAATCAGCCCCAGCATTTT
>TRBD2|TRBV7-6|NA|TRBJ2-3
CASSLLAGGPSDTQYF
TGTGCCAGCAGCTTGTTAGCGGGAGGGCCCAGTGATACGCAGTATTTT
>NA|TRBV27|NA|TRBJ1-6
CASSPGLGNNSPLHF
TGTGCCAGCAGTCCAGGGTTGGGCAATAATTCACCCCTCCACTTT
>TRBD2|TRBV6-5|once|TRBJ2-7
CASSLAGGYEQYF
TGTGCCAGCAGTTTAGCGGGAGGGTACGAGCAGTACTTC
>NA|TRBV3-1/TRBV3-2|NA|TRBJ2-5
CASSHPDREETQYF
TGTGCCAGCAGCCACCCGGACCGCGAGGAGACCCAGTACTTC
>NA|TRBV9|NA|TRBJ2-3
CASSVAHGISTDTQYF
TGTGCCAGCAGCGTAGCTCACGGGATTAGCACAGATACGCAGTATTTT
>NA|TRBV5-1|NA|TRBJ1-3
CASSFDTASGNTIYF
TGCGCCAGCAGCTTCGATACGGCCTCTGGAAACACCATATATTTT
>TRBD1|TRBV7-9|NA|TRBJ1-1
CASSLIGTGGSAFF
TGTGCCAGCAGCTTAATAGGGACAGGGGGCTCGGCTTTCTTT
>NA|TRBV11-2|NA|TRBJ1-1
CASSPSGDEAFF
TGTGCCAGCAGCCCCTCGGGCGATGAAGCTTTCTTT
>TRBD2|TRBV6-5|NA|TRBJ2-1
CASSYYLAVEQFF
TGTGCCAGCAGTTACTACCTAGCGGTTGAGCAGTTCTTC
>NA|TRBV19|NA|TRBJ1-1
CASTLGTGDAEAFF
TGTGCCAGTACCCTGGGAACGGGGGACGCTGAAGCTTTCTTT
>TRBD2|TRBV3-1/TRBV3-2|NA|TRBJ2-3
CASSPGLVSDTQYF
TGTGCCAGCAGCCCCGGACTAGTAAGTGATACGCAGTATTTT
>TRBD1|TRBV5-4|NA|TRBJ1-2
CASSMDKTGRGIVAYGYTF
TGTGCCAGCAGCATGGATAAGACAGGGAGGGGTATTGTTGCGTATGGCTACACCTTC
>NA|TRBV3-1/TRBV3-2|NA|TRBJ1-1
CASSHSTGAFF
TGTGCCAGCAGCCATTCGACCGGGGCTTTCTTT
>TRBD1|TRBV27|NA|TRBJ1-6
CASRKGARDWTNSPLHF
TGTGCCAGCAGGAAGGGGGCCAGGGATTGGACGAATTCACCCCTCCACTTT
>TRBD2|TRBV27|NA|TRBJ2-7
CATLSLTSGGPYEQYF
TGTGCCACCTTATCCTTGACTAGCGGGGGACCCTACGAGCAGTACTTC
>TRBD1|TRBV2|NA|TRBJ2-7
CASSDWGTGEGEYF
TGTGCCAGCAGTGACTGGGGGACAGGGGAAGGAGAGTACTTC
>TRBD2|TRBV5-1|NA|TRBJ2-1
CASSSTPAGGNEQFF
TGCGCCAGCAGCTCGACTCCTGCGGGGGGGAATGAGCAGTTCTTC
>NA|TRBV6-5|NA|TRBJ2-1
CASSYSVSSEQFF
TGTGCCAGCAGTTACTCGGTCTCCAGCGAGCAGTTCTTC
>NA|TRBV5-4|NA|TRBJ2-1
CASSPGLPGNEQFF
TGTGCCAGCAGCCCGGGACTCCCTGGGAATGAGCAGTTCTTC
>NA|TRBV20-1|NA|TRBJ2-7
CSATDYEQYF
TGCAGTGCCACTGACTACGAGCAGTACTTC
>NA|TRBV27|NA|TRBJ1-1
CASSARGETVLNTEAFF
TGTGCCAGCAGTGCCCGGGGTGAGACAGTCCTGAACACTGAAGCTTTCTTT
>TRBD2|TRBV4-1|NA|TRBJ2-5
CASSQLQLAGLQETQYF
TGCGCCAGCAGCCAGCTACAGCTAGCGGGCCTCCAAGAGACCCAGTACTTC
>NA|TRBV12-3/TRBV12-4|NA|TRBJ1-1
CASSLFEGIEAFF
TGTGCCAGCAGCCTCTTTGAGGGGATTGAAGCTTTCTTT
>NA|TRBV27|NA|TRBJ1-1
CASSLGENTEAFF
TGTGCCAGCAGCCTCGGGGAGAACACTGAAGCTTTCTTT
>TRBD2|TRBV10-2|NA|TRBJ2-5
CASSESKLAGQETQYF
TGCGCCAGCAGTGAGTCGAAACTAGCGGGACAAGAGACCCAGTACTTC
>NA|TRBV27|NA|TRBJ2-7
CASSLAQESYEQYF
TGTGCCAGCAGTTTAGCACAGGAGAGCTACGAGCAGTACTTC